The clone carrying this T cell receptor beta chain occurred a few times. Its cognate antigen is unknown. This sample was taken from a study of OX40 agonist ivuxolimab in advanced cancers. Study details: A male proportion of about 84% was recorded, with mean age around 55 years and range about 20 to 79.

Study results and caveats: The study observed clonal expansion of CD4+ and CD8+ blood T cells by week 6 at 0.1 to 3.0 mg/kg.

CDR3 length equals 11 residues. Germline values: CDR1 LNHDA, CDR2 SQIVND (reference sequence). Between the trimmed V and J ends, which lost 9 bases and 7 bases, there was a span of 12 bases. Using immunoSEQ multiplex PCR, the repertoire was profiled, and TCRdb retains in-frame clones only, with some absent. Of more than 30,000 clones listed, 86% are singletons. Sequenced material: CD4+ or CD8+ T cells sorted from blood, taken in a trial of the OX40 agonist ivuxolimab. The receptor's source is an adult with an advanced solid tumor such as melanoma, head and neck, liver or kidney cancer. This sequence joins TRBV19 and TRBJ2-5; D uncertain. DNA of the CDR3: TGTGCCAGCCTGTCTTTGGGGACCCAGTACTTC. It codes for CASLSLGTQYF.